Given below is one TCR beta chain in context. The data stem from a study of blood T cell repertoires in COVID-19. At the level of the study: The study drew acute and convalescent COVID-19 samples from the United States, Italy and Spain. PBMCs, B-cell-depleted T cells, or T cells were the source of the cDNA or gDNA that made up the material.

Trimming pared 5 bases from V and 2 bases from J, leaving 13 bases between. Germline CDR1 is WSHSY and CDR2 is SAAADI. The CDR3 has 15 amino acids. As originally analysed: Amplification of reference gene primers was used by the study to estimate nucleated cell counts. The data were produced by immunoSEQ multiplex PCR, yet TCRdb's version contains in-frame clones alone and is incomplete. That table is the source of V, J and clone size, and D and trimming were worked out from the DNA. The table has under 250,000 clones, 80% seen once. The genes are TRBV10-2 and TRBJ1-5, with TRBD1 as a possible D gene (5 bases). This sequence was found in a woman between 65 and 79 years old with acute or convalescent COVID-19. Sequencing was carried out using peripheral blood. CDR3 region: CASSSGAPGNQPQHF. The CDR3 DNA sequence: TGCGCCAGCAGTAGTGGGGCGCCGGGCAATCAGCCCCAGCATTTT.